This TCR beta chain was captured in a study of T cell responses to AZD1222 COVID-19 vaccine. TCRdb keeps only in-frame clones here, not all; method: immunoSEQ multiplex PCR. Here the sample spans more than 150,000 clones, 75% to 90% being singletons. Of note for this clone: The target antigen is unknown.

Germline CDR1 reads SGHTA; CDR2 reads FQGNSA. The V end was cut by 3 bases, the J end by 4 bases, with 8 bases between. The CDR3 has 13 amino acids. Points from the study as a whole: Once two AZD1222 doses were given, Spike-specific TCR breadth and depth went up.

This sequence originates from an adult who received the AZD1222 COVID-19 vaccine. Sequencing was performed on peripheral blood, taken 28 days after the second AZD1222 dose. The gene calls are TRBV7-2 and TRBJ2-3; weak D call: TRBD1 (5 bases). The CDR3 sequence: CASSLGPPDTQYF. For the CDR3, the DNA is TGTGCCAGCAGCTTGGGGCCCCCAGATACGCAGTATTTT.